Reported below is one TCR beta chain. These data belong to a study of OX40 agonist ivuxolimab in advanced cancers. V lost 5 bases, J lost 2 bases, and 13 bases lay in between. This CDR3 has 16 amino acids. Germline loops: CDR1 LNHDA, CDR2 SQIVND (reference sequence). The protocol was immunoSEQ multiplex PCR, while the TCRdb copy is restricted to in-frame clones and leaves out a portion. Of tens of thousands of clones listed, roughly nine tenths are singletons. The TCR originated in an adult with an advanced solid tumor such as melanoma, head and neck, liver or kidney cancer. The chain has TRBV19 and TRBJ2-6; possible D gene TRBD1, 5 bases. This specimen was CD4+ or CD8+ T cells sorted from blood, taken in a trial of the OX40 agonist ivuxolimab. CDR3 coding DNA: TGTGCCAGTAGTGCGGACACCTCCCCTGGGGCCAACGTCCTGACTTTC. This codes for CASSADTSPGANVLTF.